This T cell receptor beta chain stems from a study of human T cells and chemical hapten exposure. As to this clonotype: Its antigen remains unidentified.

MiXCR, run by TCRdb on the RACE reads, gives a single entry per CDR3 protein. The sample records roughly 200,000 distinct CDR3 sequences, about 25% being singletons. General study results and limits: Significantly more large CDR3 similarity clusters were formed by expanded TCRs than by controls.

Time point given: patch test 3, about 24 weeks after DPC sensitization. Described treatment: therapeutic diphenylcyclopropenone sensitization with weekly scalp DPC. This sequence originates from a woman aged 35 to 49 with alopecia areata. Some clones in this sample may be carry-over from other donors' samples. The sequencing here drew on whole blood, taken in connection with sensitization to the hapten diphenylcyclopropenone (DPC).

CDR3 region: CSAKGLAAQETQYF. DNA for the CDR3: TGCAGTGCTAAGGGACTAGCGGCCCAAGAGACCCAGTACTTC. The genes are TRBV20-1 and TRBJ2-5; 11 bases map to TRBD2. With V trimmed by 4 bases and J by 1 base, 2 bases remained unmatched. Germline CDR1 is DFQATT and CDR2 is SNEGSKA (reference sequence). This CDR3 has 14 residues.